Listed below are T cell receptor beta chains from one sample, sequenced in a study of shared clonotypes between healthy human individuals. The table came from immunoSEQ multiplex PCR; TCRdb's copy has only in-frame clones and leaves some out. The table shows around 530,000 clones, with just over 75% occurring only once. The sequenced sample was PBMCs. The source of these receptors is a woman aged 40 to 49 in good health. Some clones in this sample may be carry-over from other donors' samples. CDR3s include the opening cysteine and the closing phenylalanine or tryptophan. The order of the fields is J gene, clone size, V gene, CDR3 protein. A clone size is listed for some rows: how often the clone was seen (once, few, many), or a class if it is expanded.

>TRBJ2-4|-|TRBV30
CAWDTGVNIQYF
>TRBJ2-7|-|TRBV18
CASSPPLAVYEQYF
>TRBJ2-2|many|TRBV5-1
CASSLAQSTGELFF
>TRBJ2-7|-|TRBV5-4
CASSLDQTYEQYF
>TRBJ1-2|-|TRBV29-1
CSVGQGAVYTF
>TRBJ1-1|few|TRBV6-6
CASSYLSRGRNTEAFF
>TRBJ1-1|-|TRBV30
CACYDETEAFF
>TRBJ2-7|once|TRBV18
CASSPRREYEQYF
>TRBJ2-3|-|TRBV4-2
CASSQGIAAQPSTDTQYF
>TRBJ2-1|-|TRBV11-2
CASSLEADGEQFF
>TRBJ2-5|-|TRBV21-1
CAPPGRDGQETQYF
>TRBJ2-2|-|TRBV4-2
CASSQDSASGNTGELFF
>TRBJ2-7|-|TRBV27
CASSWGGSYEQYF
>TRBJ2-3|-|TRBV7-9
CASSLDDGVTQYF
>TRBJ2-1|-|TRBV6-5
CASSYSGNTYNEQFF
>TRBJ2-1|-|TRBV30
CAWSHGTGGGNEQFF
>TRBJ2-1|-|TRBV18
CASSKEERNEQFF
>TRBJ1-1|-|TRBV6-5
CASTGSGLNTEAFF
>TRBJ2-3|-|TRBV7-9
CASSSLTTSTDTQYF
>TRBJ2-6|-|TRBV6-5
CASSSGGAWANVLTF
>TRBJ2-1|-|TRBV7-7
CASSLTGAAYNEQFF
>TRBJ1-1|few|TRBV7-6
CASSPSQGQAFF
>TRBJ2-5|-|TRBV20-1
CSAMRETQYF
>TRBJ2-5|-|TRBV11-2
CASSSLVGGETQYF
>TRBJ1-2|-|TRBV29-1
CSVGNNYGYTF
>TRBJ2-2|-|TRBV29-1
CSVSGTGSTGELFF
>TRBJ2-7|once|TRBV5-1
CASSLETSGPYEQYF
>TRBJ1-1|few|TRBV7-8
CASSPQARTEAFF
>TRBJ1-5|-|TRBV28
CASSFWGSTGKRQPQHF
>TRBJ2-1|-|TRBV28
CASPPSGQSTYNEQFF
>TRBJ1-2|-|TRBV5-1
CASSLAIRNYGYTF
>TRBJ2-7|-|TRBV5-4
CASSLGTDSSYEQYF
>TRBJ2-1|few|TRBV4-2
CASSGVGGTYNEQFF
>TRBJ1-5|-|TRBV6-1
CASSERGTDQPQHF
>TRBJ2-5|-|TRBV10-3
CAISDGRAQETQYF
>TRBJ2-5|-|TRBV4-1
CASSQGTSGMVETQYF
>TRBJ2-7|-|TRBV30
CAWGTGGSYEQYF
>TRBJ2-5|-|TRBV11-2
CASSLGASPREETQYF
>TRBJ1-1|-|TRBV30
CVWSETGRTEAFF
>TRBJ2-7|-|TRBV7-2
CASSLGLHTISYEQYF
>TRBJ2-2|-|TRBV4-2
CASSQDSQNTGELFF
>TRBJ1-5|many|TRBV10-2
CASRDRDQPQHF
>TRBJ1-2|-|TRBV30
CAWRGRVTGAGYTF
>TRBJ1-5|-|TRBV4-2
CASSRLGGGNQPQHF
>TRBJ2-3|few|TRBV11-2
CASSLDRGWNTQYF
>TRBJ1-3|-|TRBV2
CASSETGGVGNTIYF
>TRBJ2-1|-|TRBV30
CAWTLGYNNEQFF
>TRBJ2-2|-|TRBV7-3
CASSLKNSAGDTGELFF
>TRBJ2-1|many|TRBV5-4
CASSLGRRNRYNEQFF
>TRBJ1-2|-|TRBV7-8
CASSPRTVPGYTF
>TRBJ2-1|-|TRBV29-1
CSVGGGDNEQFF
>TRBJ2-7|-|TRBV21-1
CASSKVGYAGQHSYEQYF
>TRBJ1-2|-|TRBV6-5
CASSYGAQGYTF
>TRBJ2-1|-|TRBV4-2
CASSPGLAGNEQFF